What follows is one T cell receptor beta chain and its context. Losses at the gene ends were 3 bases for V and 4 bases for J; bases not matched to a gene: 10. Germline V gene lookup returns CDR1 DFQATT and CDR2 SNEGSKA (reference sequence). CDR3 size: 15 residues. Original processing methods: The authors estimated nucleated cell counts from reference gene primer amplification. TCRdb's copy holds only in-frame clones and misses some; the assay was immunoSEQ multiplex PCR. The V and J calls and clone size are taken from that table; D and trimming were inferred from the DNA. The sample records about 190,000 clones, 65% to 80% being singletons. This entry is derived from a study of blood T cell repertoires in COVID-19. Study-wide background: Some COVID-19 samples were acute and others convalescent; all came from the United States, Italy and Spain. Sources were T cells, B-cell-depleted T cells, or PBMCs; the material itself was cDNA or gDNA.

Sequencing was carried out using peripheral blood. The V and J genes are TRBV20-1 and TRBJ2-5, with TRBD2 matching over 8 bases. The sequence was collected from a man aged 50 to 59 who had recovered from COVID-19. The CDR3 sequence: CSASQGLGGGETQYF. DNA of the CDR3: TGCAGTGCTAGTCAGGGACTAGGAGGTGGAGAGACCCAGTACTTC.